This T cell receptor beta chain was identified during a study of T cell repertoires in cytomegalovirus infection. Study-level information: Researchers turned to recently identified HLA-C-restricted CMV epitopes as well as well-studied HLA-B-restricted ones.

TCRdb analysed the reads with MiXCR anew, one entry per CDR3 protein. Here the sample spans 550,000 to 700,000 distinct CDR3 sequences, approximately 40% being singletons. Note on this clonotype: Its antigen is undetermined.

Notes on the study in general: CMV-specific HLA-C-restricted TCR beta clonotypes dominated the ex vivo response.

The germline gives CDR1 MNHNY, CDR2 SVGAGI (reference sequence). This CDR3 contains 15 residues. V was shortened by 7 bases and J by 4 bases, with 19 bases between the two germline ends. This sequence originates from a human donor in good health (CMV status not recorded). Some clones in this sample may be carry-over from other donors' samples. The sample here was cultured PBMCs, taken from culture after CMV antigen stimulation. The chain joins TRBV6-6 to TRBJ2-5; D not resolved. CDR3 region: CASNLRPRVGETQYF. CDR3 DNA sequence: TGTGCCAGCAACCTAAGACCAAGGGTGGGAGAGACCCAGTACTTC.